The sequence of this T cell receptor beta chain was determined in a study of blood T cell repertoires in COVID-19. Germline-derived CDR1 and CDR2 are SGHRS and YFSETQ. V lost 0 bases, J lost 6 bases, and 12 bases lay in between. This CDR3 spans 15 amino acids. As originally analysed: Counts of nucleated cells, estimated from reference gene primer amplification, were obtained. Libraries were prepared by immunoSEQ multiplex PCR; TCRdb keeps only in-frame clonotypes and omits some of them. D and trimming come from the DNA, and the V and J calls and clone size come from that table. In the table there are some 130,000 clones, roughly 90% of which are singletons.

J is TRBJ2-2 and V is TRBV5-1; D is ambiguous. Sequenced input: peripheral blood. This clonotype originated in a man aged 50 to 59 with active COVID-19. DNA of the CDR3: TGCGCCAGCAGCTTGGAGATGACATGGGCCGGGGAGCTGTTTTTT. Encoded protein: CASSLEMTWAGELFF.